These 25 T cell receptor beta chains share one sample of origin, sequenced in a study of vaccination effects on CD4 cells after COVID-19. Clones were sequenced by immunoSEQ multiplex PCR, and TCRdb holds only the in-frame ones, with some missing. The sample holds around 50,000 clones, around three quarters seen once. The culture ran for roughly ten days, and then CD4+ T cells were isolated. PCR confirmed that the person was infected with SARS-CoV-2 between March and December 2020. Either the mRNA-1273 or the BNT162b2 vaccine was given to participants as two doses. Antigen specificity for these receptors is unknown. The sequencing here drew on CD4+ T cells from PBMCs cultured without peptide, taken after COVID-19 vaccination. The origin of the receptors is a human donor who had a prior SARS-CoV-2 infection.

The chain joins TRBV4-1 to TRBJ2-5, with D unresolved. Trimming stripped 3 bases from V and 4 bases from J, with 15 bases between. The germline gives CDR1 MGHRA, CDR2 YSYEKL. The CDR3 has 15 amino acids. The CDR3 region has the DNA TGCGCCAGCAGCCAGGCTCCTATCGGCGCAGAGACCCAGTACTTC. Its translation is CASSQAPIGAETQYF.

The DNA of the CDR3 is TGTGCCAGCAGCCAGATAGGGGGGAGCACTGAAGCTTTCTTT. Protein sequence: CASSQIGGSTEAFF. The chain uses TRBV3-1 (or the pseudogene TRBV3-2) and TRBJ1-1; possibly TRBD1 for D (6 bases). This CDR3 has 14 residues. With 3 bases removed from V and 4 bases from J, the gap between germline ends came to 12 bases. Looked up from germline, CDR1 is LGHDT and CDR2 is YNNKEL (reference sequence).

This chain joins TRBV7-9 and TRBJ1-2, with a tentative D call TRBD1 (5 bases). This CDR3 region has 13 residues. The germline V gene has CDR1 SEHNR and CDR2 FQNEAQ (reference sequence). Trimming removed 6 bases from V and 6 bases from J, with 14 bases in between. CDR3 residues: CASRYEGGDGYTF. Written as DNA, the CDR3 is TGTGCCAGCAGATATGAAGGAGGGGATGGCTACACCTTC.

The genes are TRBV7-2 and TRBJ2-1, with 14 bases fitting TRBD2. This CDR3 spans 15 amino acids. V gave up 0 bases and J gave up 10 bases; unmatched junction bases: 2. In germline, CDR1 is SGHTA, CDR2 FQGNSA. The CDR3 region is CASSLAGLAGDEQFF. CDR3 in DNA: TGTGCCAGCAGCTTAGCGGGACTAGCGGGAGACGAGCAGTTCTTC.

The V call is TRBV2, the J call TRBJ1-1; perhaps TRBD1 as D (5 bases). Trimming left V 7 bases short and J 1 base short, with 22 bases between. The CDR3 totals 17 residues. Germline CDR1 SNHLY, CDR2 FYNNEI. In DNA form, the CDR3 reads TGTGCCAGCATTTTCTGGCGGCATCAGGGTGGGAACACTGAAGCTTTCTTT. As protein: CASIFWRHQGGNTEAFF.

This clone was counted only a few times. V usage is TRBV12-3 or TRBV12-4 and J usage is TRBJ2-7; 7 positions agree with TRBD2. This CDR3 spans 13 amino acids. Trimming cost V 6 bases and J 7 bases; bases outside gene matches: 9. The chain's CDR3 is CASSLAVVREQYF. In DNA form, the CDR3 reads TGTGCCAGCAGCCTAGCGGTAGTGAGAGAGCAGTACTTC.

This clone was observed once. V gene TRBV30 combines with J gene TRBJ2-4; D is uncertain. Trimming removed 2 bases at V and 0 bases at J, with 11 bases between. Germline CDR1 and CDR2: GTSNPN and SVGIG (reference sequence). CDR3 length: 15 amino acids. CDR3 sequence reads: CAWSLWGLAKNIQYF. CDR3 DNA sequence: TGTGCCTGGAGTCTGTGGGGATTAGCCAAAAACATTCAGTACTTC. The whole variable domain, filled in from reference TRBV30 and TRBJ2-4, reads SQTIHQWPATLVQPVGSPLSLECTVEGTSNPNLYWYRQAAGRGLQLLFYSVGIGQISSEVPQNLSASRPQDRQFILSSKKLLLSDSGFYLCAWSLWGLAKNIQYFGAGTRLSVL.

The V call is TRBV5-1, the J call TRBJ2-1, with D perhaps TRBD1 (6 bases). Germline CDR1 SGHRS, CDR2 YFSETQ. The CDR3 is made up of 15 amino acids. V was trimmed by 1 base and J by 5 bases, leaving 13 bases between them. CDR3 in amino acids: CASSLLIQGNNEQFF. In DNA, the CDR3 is TGCGCCAGCAGCTTGTTGATTCAGGGGAACAATGAGCAGTTCTTC.

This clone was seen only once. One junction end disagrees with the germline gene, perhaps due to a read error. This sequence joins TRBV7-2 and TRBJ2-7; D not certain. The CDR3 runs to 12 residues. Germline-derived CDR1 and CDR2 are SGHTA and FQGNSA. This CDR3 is CASSLAVGQPDF. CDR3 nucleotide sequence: TGTGCCAGCAGCTTAGCTGTAGGGCAGCCGGACTTC.

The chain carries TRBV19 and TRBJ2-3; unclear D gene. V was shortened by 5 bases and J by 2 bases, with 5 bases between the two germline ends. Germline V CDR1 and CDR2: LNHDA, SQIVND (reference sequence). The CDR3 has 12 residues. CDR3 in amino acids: CASSFITDTQYF. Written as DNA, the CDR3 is TGTGCCAGTAGTTTTATCACAGATACGCAGTATTTT.

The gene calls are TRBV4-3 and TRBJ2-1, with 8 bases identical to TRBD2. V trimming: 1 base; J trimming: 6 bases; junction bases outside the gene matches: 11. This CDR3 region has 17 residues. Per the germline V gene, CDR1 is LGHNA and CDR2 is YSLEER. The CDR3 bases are TGCGCCAGCAGCCAAGTCGCTGGCGGGAGGTTCGGCAATGAGCAGTTCTTC. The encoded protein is CASSQVAGGRFGNEQFF.

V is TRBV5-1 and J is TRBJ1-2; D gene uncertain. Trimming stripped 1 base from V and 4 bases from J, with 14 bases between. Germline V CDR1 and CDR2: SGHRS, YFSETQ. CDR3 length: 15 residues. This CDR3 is CASSLSLGPSYGYTF. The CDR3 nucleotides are TGCGCCAGCAGCTTGTCCCTCGGCCCTTCCTATGGCTACACCTTC.

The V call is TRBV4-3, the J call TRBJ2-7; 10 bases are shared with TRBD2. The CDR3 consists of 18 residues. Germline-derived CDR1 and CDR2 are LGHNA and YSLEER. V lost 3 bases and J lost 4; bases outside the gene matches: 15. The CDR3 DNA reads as TGCGCCAGCAGCCAGGAACCCACTTTGGGACTAGCGACGTACGAGCAGTACTTC. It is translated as CASSQEPTLGLATYEQYF.

CDR3 in DNA: TGTGCCAGCAGCCAAGAGCGAGCGACAGGGGTCTCCTACGAGCAGTACTTC. As protein: CASSQERATGVSYEQYF. This chain links TRBV4-2 with TRBJ2-7, with 8 positions matching TRBD1. Germline CDR1 is LGHNA and CDR2 is YNFKEQ. The CDR3 spans 17 residues. Trimming at V came to 0 bases and at J to 0 bases, leaving 7 bases not matched to a gene.

CDR3 sequence: CAWTIGNTGELFF. The CDR3 nucleotides are TGTGCCTGGACGATTGGTAACACCGGGGAGCTGTTTTTT. The genes are TRBV30 and TRBJ2-2; D not certain. The ends were cut back, 4 bases at V and 2 bases at J, with 8 bases in the middle. The germline V gene encodes CDR1 GTSNPN and CDR2 SVGIG (reference sequence). The CDR3 runs to 13 residues.

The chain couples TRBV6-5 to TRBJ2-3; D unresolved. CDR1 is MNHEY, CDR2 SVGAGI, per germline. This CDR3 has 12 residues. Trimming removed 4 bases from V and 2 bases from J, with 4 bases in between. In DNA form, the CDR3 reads TGTGCCAGCAGTTCGACCACAGATACGCAGTATTTT. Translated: CASSSTTDTQYF.

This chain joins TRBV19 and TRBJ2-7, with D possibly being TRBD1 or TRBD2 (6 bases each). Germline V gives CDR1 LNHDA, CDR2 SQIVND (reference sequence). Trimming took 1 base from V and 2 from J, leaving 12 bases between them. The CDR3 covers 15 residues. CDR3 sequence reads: CASSIGGAEAYEQYF. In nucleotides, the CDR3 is TGTGCCAGTAGTATAGGGGGGGCGGAAGCCTACGAGCAGTACTTC.

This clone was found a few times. The CDR3: CASSQETYSSYNSPLHF. The DNA of the CDR3 is TGCGCCAGCAGCCAAGAAACCTACTCCTCCTATAATTCACCCCTCCACTTT. The rearrangement links TRBV4-1 to TRBJ1-6; D is uncertain. CDR3 length equals 17 residues. Germline V gene sequence: CDR1 MGHRA, CDR2 YSYEKL. The germline V and J ends were trimmed by 0 bases and 0 bases, with 9 bases remaining between them.

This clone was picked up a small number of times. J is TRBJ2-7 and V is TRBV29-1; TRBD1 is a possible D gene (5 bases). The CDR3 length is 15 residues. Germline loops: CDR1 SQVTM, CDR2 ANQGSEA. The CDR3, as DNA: TGCAGTGAGAACTGGGGCCTTCCCAAAGGTTACGAGCAGTACTTC. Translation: CSENWGLPKGYEQYF.

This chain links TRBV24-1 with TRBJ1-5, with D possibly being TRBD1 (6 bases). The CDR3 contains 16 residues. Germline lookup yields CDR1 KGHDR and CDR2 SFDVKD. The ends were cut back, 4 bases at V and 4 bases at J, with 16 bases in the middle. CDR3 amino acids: CATSEGTNWGNQPQHF. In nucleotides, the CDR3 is TGTGCCACCAGTGAAGGGACAAACTGGGGGAATCAGCCCCAGCATTTT.

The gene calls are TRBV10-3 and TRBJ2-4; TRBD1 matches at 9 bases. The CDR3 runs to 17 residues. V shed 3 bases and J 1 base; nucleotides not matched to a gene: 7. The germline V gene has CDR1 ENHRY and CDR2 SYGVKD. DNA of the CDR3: TGTGCCATCAGTGACAGGGACAGGGTGAGGGCCAAAAACATTCAGTACTTC. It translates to CAISDRDRVRAKNIQYF.

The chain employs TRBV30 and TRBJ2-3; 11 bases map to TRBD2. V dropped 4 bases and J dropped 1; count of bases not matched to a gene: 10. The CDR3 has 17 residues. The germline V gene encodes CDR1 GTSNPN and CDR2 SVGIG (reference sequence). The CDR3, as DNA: TGTGCCTGGACTTACCTAGCGGGAGGTAGTGGCACAGATACGCAGTATTTT. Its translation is CAWTYLAGGSGTDTQYF.

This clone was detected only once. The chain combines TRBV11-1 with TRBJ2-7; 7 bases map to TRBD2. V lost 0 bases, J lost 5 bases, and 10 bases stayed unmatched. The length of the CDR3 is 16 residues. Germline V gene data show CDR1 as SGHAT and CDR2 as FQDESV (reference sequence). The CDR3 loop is CASSLAPTVREHEQYF. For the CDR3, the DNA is TGTGCCAGCAGCTTAGCCCCTACTGTGCGGGAGCACGAGCAGTACTTC.

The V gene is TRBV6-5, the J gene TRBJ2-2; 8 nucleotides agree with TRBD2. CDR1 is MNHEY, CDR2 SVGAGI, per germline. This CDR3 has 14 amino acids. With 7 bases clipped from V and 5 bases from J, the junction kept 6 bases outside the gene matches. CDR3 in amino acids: CASTGTSGTGELFF. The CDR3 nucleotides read TGTGCCAGCACTGGGACTAGTGGGACCGGGGAGCTGTTTTTT.

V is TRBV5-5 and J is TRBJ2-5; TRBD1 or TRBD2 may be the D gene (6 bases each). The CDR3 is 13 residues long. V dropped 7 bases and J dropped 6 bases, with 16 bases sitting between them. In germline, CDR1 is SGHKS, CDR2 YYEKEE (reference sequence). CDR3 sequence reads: CASGGPRSQTQYF. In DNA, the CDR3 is TGTGCCAGCGGGGGGCCACGATCTCAGACCCAGTACTTC. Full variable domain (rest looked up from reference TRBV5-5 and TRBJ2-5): DAGVTQSPTHLIKTRGQQVTLRCSPISGHKSVSWYQQVLGQGPQFIFQYYEKEERGRGNFPDRFSARQFPNYSSELNVNALLLGDSALYLCASGGPRSQTQYFGPGTRLLVL.